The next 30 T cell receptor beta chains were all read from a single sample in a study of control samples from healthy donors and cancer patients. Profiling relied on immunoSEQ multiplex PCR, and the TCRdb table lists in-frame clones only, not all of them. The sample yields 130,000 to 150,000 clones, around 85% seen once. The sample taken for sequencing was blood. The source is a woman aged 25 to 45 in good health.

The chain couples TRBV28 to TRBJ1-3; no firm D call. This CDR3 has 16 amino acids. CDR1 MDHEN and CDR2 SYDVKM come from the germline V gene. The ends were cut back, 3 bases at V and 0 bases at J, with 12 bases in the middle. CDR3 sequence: CASSFGMAISGNTIYF. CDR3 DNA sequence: TGTGCCAGCAGTTTTGGGATGGCCATCTCTGGAAACACCATATATTTT.

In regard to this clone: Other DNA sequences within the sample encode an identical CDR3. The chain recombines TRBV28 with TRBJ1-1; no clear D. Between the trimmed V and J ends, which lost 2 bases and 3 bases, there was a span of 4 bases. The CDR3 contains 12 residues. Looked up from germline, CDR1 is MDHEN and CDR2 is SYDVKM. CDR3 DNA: TGTGCCAGCAGTTTAACCTACACTGAAGCTTTCTTT. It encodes CASSLTYTEAFF.

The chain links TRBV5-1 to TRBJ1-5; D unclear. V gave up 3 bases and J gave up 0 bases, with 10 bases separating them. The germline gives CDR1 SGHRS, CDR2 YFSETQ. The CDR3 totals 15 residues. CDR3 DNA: TGCGCCAGCAGCTCCGGCGGGGATAGCAATCAGCCCCAGCATTTT. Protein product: CASSSGGDSNQPQHF. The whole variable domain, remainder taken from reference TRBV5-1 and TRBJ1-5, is KAGVTQTPRYLIKTRGQQVTLSCSPISGHRSVSWYQQTPGQGLQFLFEYFSETQRNKGNFPGRFSGRQFSNSRSEMNVSTLELGDSALYLCASSSGGDSNQPQHFGDGTRLSIL.

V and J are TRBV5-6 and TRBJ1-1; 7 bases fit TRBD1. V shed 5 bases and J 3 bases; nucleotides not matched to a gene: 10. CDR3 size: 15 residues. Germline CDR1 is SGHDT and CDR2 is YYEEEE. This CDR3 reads CASRRVDRDDTEAFF. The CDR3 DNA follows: TGTGCCAGCAGACGCGTTGACAGGGACGACACTGAAGCTTTCTTT.

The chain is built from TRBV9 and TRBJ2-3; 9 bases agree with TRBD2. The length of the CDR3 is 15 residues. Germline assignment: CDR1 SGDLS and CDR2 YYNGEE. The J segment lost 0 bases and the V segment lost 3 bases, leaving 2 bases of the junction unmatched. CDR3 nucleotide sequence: TGTGCCAGCAGCGCGAGCGGGAGGAGCACAGATACGCAGTATTTT. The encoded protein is CASSASGRSTDTQYF.

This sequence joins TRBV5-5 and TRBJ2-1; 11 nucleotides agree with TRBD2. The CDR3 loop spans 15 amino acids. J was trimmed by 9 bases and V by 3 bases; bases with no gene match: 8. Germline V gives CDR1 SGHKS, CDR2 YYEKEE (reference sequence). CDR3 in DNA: TGTGCCAGCAGCTCCATAGCGGGAGGGCCGAGTGAGCAGTTCTTC. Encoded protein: CASSSIAGGPSEQFF. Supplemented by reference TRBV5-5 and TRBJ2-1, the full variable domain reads DAGVTQSPTHLIKTRGQQVTLRCSPISGHKSVSWYQQVLGQGPQFIFQYYEKEERGRGNFPDRFSARQFPNYSSELNVNALLLGDSALYLCASSSIAGGPSEQFFGPGTRLTVL.

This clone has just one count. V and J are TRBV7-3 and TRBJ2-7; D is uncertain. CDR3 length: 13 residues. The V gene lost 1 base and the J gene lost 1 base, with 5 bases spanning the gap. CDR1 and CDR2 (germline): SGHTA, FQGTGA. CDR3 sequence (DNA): TGTGCCAGCAGCTTAAGCGGATCCTACGAGCAGTACTTC. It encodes CASSLSGSYEQYF. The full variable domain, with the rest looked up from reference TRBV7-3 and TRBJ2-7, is GAGVSQTPSNKVTEKGKYVELRCDPISGHTALYWYRQSLGQGPEFLIYFQGTGAADDSGLPNDRFFAVRPEGSVSTLKIQRTERGDSAVYLCASSLSGSYEQYFGPGTRLTVT.

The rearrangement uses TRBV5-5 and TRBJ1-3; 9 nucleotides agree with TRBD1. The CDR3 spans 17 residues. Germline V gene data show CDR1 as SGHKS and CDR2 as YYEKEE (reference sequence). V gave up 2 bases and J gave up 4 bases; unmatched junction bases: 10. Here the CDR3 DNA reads TGTGCCAGCAGCTTCGGACAGGGGATGGCGTGGGGAAACACCATATATTTT. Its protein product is CASSFGQGMAWGNTIYF.

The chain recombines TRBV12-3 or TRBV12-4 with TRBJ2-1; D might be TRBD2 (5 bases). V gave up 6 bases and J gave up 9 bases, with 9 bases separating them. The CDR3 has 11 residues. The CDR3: CASSDGVEQFF. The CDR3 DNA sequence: TGTGCCAGCAGCGACGGGGTTGAGCAGTTCTTC.

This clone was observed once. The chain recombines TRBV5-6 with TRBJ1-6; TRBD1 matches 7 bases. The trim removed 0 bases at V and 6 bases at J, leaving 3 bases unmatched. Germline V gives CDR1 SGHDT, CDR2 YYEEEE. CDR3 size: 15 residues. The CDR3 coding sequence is TGTGCCAGCAGCTTGGCAGGGGGACTTAATTCACCCCTCCACTTT. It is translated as CASSLAGGLNSPLHF.

The CDR3 nucleotides are TGCAGCGTTGAGTCGTGGGAGGGGGCGTACAATGAGCAGTTCTTC. This translates into CSVESWEGAYNEQFF. The J gene is TRBJ2-1, the V gene TRBV29-1; tentatively, D is TRBD1 or TRBD2 (7 bases each). The CDR3 covers 15 residues. Germline loops: CDR1 SQVTM, CDR2 ANQGSEA. The germline V and J ends were trimmed by 3 bases and 4 bases, with 16 bases remaining between them.

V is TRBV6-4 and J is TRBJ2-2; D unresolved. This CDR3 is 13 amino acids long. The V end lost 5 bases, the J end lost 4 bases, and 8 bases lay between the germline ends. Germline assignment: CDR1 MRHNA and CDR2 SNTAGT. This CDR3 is CASSQTRTGELFF. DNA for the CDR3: TGTGCCAGCAGTCAAACACGCACCGGGGAGCTGTTTTTT.

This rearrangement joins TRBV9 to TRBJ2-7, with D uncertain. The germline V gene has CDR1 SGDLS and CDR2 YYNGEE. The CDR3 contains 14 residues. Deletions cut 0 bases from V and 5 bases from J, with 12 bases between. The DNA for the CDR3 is TGTGCCAGCAGCGTAGAGGCCAGTATCGACGAGCAGTACTTC. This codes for CASSVEASIDEQYF.

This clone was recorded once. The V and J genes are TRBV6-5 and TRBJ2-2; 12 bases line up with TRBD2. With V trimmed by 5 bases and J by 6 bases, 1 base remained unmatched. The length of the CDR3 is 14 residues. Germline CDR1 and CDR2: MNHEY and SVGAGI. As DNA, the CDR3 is TGTGCCAGCAGTCTAGCGGGAGGGTCCGGGGAGCTGTTTTTT. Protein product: CASSLAGGSGELFF.

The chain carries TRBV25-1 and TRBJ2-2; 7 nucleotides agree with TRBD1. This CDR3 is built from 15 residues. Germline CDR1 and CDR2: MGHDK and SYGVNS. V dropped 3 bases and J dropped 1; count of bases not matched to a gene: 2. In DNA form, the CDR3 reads TGTGCCAGCAGTGAGACAGGGTTGAACACCGGGGAGCTGTTTTTT. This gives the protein CASSETGLNTGELFF.

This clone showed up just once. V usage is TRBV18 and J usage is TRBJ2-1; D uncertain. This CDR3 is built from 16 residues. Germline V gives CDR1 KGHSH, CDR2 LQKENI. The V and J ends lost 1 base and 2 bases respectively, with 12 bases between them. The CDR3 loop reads CASSPRALPAYNEQFF. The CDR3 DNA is TGTGCCAGCTCACCACGGGCCTTACCGGCCTACAATGAGCAGTTCTTC.

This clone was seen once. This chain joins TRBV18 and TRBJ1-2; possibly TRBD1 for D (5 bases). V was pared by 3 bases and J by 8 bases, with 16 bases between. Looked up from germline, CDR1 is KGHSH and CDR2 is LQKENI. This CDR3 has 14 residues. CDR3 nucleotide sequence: TGTGCCAGCTCACCTCAGGGATCGGAGGGCGGCTACACCTTC. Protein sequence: CASSPQGSEGGYTF.

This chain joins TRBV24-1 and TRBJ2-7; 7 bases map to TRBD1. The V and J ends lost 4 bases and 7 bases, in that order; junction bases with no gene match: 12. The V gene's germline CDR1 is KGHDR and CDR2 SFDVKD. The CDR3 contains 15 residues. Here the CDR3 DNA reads TGTGCCACCAGTGACCTCCGGGACAGTTCTAATGAGCAGTACTTC. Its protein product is CATSDLRDSSNEQYF.

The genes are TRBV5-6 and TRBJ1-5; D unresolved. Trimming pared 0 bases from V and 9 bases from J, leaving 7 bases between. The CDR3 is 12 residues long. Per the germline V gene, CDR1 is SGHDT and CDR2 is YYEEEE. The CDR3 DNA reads TGTGCCAGCAGCTTGGTGCGGGGGCCCCAGCATTTT. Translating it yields CASSLVRGPQHF.

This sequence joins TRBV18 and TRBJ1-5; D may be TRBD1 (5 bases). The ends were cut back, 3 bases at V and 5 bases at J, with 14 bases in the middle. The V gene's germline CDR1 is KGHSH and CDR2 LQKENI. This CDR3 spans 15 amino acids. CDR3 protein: CASSPKRQTDQPQHF. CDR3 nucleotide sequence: TGTGCCAGCTCACCGAAGAGACAGACTGATCAGCCCCAGCATTTT.

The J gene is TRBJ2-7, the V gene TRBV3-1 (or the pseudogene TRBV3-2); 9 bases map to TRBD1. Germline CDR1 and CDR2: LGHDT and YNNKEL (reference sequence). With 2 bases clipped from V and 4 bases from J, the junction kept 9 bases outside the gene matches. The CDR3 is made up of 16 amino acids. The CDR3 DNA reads TGTGCCAGCAGCCAAACCAGAACAGGGGGCGCGTACGAGCAGTACTTC. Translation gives CASSQTRTGGAYEQYF.

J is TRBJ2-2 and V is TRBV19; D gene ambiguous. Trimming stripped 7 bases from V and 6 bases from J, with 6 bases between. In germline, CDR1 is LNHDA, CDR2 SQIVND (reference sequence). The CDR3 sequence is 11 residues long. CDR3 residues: CASIQAGELFF. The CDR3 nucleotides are TGTGCCAGTATTCAGGCCGGGGAGCTGTTTTTT.

CDR3 residues: CASSARSTGELFF. CDR3 bases: TGTGCCAGCAGCGCACGGAGTACCGGGGAGCTGTTTTTT. V usage is TRBV13 and J usage is TRBJ2-2; D gene ambiguous. The CDR3 covers 13 residues. The germline CDR1 and CDR2 sequences are PRHDT and FYEKMQ (reference sequence). Trimming pared 5 bases from V and 5 bases from J, leaving 9 bases between.

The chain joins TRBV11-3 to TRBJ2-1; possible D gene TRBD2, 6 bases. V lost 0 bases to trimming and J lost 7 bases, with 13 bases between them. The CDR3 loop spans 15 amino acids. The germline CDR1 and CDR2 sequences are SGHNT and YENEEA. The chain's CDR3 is CASSLDGRGWNEQFF. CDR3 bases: TGTGCCAGCAGCTTAGACGGGAGAGGTTGGAATGAGCAGTTCTTC.

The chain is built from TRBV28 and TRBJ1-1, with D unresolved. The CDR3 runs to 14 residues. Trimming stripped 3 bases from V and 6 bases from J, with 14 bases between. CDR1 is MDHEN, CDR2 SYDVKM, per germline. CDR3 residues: CASSFVDRVAEAFF. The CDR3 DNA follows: TGTGCCAGCAGTTTTGTTGATAGGGTGGCTGAAGCTTTCTTT.

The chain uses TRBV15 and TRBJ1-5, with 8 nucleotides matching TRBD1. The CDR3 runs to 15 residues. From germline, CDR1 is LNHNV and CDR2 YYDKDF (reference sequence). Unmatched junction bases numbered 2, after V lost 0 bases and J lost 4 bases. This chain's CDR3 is CATSRETGVNQPQHF. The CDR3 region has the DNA TGTGCCACCAGCAGAGAGACAGGGGTTAATCAGCCCCAGCATTTT.

This chain's CDR3 is CASSTTGSGNTIYF. The CDR3 nucleotides read TGTGCCAGCAGCACGACTGGCTCTGGAAACACCATATATTTT. The genes are TRBV5-4 and TRBJ1-3; no definite D call. The V and J ends lost 4 bases and 0 bases respectively, with 8 bases between them. The CDR3 has 14 amino acids. Germline V lookup: CDR1 SGHNT, CDR2 YYREEE (reference sequence).

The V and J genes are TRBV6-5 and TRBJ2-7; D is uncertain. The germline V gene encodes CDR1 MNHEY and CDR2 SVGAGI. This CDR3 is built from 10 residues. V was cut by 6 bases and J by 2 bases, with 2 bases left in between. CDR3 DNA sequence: TGTGCCAGCAGCGCCTACGAGCAGTACTTC. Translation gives CASSAYEQYF.

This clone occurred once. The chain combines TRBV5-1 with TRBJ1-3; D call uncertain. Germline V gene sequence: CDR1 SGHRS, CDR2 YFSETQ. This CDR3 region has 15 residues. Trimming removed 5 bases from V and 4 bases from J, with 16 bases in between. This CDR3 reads CASSSDRTSGNTIYF. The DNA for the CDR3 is TGCGCCAGCAGTTCTGACCGCACATCCGGAAACACCATATATTTT.

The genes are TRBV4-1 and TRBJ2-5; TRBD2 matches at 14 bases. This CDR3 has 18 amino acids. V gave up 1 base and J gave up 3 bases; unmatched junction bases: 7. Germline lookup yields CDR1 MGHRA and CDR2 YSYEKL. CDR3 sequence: CASSQVPGLAGGKETQYF. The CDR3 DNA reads TGCGCCAGCAGCCAAGTCCCCGGACTAGCGGGAGGAAAAGAGACCCAGTACTTC.